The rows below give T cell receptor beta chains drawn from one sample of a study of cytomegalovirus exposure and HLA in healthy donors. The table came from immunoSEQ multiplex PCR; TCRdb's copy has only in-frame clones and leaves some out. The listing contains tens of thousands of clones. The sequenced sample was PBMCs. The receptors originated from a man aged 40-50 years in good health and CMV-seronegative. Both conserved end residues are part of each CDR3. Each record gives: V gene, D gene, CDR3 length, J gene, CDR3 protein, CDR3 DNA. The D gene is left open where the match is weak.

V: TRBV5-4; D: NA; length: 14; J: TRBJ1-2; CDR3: CASSTGTASRGYTF; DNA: TGTGCCAGCAGCACTGGGACTGCCTCCAGGGGCTACACCTTC
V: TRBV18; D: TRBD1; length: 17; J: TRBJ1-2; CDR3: CASGKTGVATANYGYTF; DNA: TGTGCCAGCGGAAAGACAGGGGTGGCTACAGCTAACTATGGCTACACCTTC
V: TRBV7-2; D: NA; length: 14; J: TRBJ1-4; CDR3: CASSLGLLSEKLFF; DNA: TGTGCCAGCAGCTTAGGACTCCTAAGCGAAAAACTGTTTTTT
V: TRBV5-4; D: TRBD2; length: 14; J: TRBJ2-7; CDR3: CASNRAGGRGEQYF; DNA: TGTGCCAGCAACCGAGCGGGAGGGAGGGGCGAGCAGTACTTC
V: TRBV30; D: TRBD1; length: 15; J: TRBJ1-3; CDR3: CAWSIGQGTGNTIYF; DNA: TGTGCCTGGAGTATCGGACAGGGCACGGGAAACACCATATATTTT
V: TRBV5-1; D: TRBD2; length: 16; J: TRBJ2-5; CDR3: CASSLGASGTSETQYF; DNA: TGCGCCAGCAGCTTGGGGGCTAGCGGGACTTCGGAGACCCAGTACTTC
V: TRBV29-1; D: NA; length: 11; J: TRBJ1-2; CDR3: CSVVQGYGYTF; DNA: TGCAGCGTTGTCCAGGGCTATGGCTACACCTTC
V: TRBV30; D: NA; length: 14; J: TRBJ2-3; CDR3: CAFGMDSGTDTQYF; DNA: TGTGCCTTTGGAATGGACTCCGGCACAGATACGCAGTATTTT
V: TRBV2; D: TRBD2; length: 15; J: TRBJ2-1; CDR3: CASGMLAGVAYEQFF; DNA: TGTGCCAGTGGGATGCTAGCGGGAGTTGCTTATGAGCAGTTCTTC
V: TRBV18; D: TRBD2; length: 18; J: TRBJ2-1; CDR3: CASSPVAGVGNSYNEQFF; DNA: TGTGCCAGCTCACCGGTAGCGGGAGTGGGGAACTCCTACAATGAGCAGTTCTTC
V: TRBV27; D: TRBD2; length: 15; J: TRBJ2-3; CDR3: CASSLMAGASDTQYF; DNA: TGTGCCAGCAGTTTAATGGCGGGAGCGTCAGATACGCAGTATTTT
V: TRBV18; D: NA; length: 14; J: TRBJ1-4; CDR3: CASSPTTSPGKLFF; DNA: TGTGCCAGCTCACCCACCACCTCGCCAGGAAAACTGTTTTTT
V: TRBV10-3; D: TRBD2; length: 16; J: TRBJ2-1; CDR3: CAISEGRLAGLYEQFF; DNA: TGTGCCATCAGTGAGGGGCGGCTAGCGGGACTCTATGAGCAGTTCTTC
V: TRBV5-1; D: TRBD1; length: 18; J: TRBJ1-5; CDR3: CASSLEAGGYISDQPQHF; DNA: TGCGCCAGCAGCTTGGAGGCAGGGGGCTATATTAGCGATCAGCCCCAGCATTTT
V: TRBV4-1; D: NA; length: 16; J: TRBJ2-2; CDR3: CASSQEGGEGTGELFF; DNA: TGCGCCAGCAGCCAAGAGGGCGGGGAAGGCACCGGGGAGCTGTTTTTT
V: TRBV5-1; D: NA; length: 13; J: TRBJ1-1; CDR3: CASRLQVNTEAFF; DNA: TGCGCCAGCAGATTACAGGTGAACACTGAAGCTTTCTTT
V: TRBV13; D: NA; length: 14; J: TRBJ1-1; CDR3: CASSSDNWNTEAFF; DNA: TGTGCCAGCAGCTCAGACAATTGGAACACTGAAGCTTTCTTT
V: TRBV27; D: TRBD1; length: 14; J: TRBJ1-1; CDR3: CASRADRAFAEAFF; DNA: TGTGCCAGCAGGGCGGACAGGGCGTTTGCCGAAGCTTTCTTT
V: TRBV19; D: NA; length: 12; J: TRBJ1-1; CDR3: CASSFGVYEAFF; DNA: TGTGCCAGTTCGTTCGGGGTTTATGAAGCTTTCTTT
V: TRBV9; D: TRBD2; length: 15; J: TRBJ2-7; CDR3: CASSTLAGGPDEQYF; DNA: TGTGCCAGCAGCACCCTAGCGGGAGGGCCCGACGAGCAGTACTTC